This is a list of T cell receptor beta chains from one sample in a study of cytomegalovirus exposure and HLA in healthy donors. Generated by immunoSEQ multiplex PCR, the TCRdb table keeps only in-frame clones and is missing some. The sample contains some 130,000 clones, roughly three quarters of which appear only once. Source material: PBMCs. Source of these receptors: a man aged 30 to 45 in good health and CMV-seronegative. CDR3s include the opening cysteine and the closing phenylalanine or tryptophan. A D gene is named only where the DNA matches it firmly. Some rows have no size entry. The others give once, few or many, or a class for an expanded clone.

CDR3 DNA: TGTGCCAGCAGTCCCGACAGGGGCACGAAGGGCTACACCTTC
CDR3 protein: CASSPDRGTKGYTF
J gene: TRBJ1-2
D gene: TRBD1
clone size: -
V gene: TRBV6-1

CDR3 DNA: TGTGCCAGCAGCTCAATGGGGATGGCTCGGGGGGCGAACACCGGGGAGCTGTTTTTT
CDR3 protein: CASSSMGMARGANTGELFF
J gene: TRBJ2-2
D gene: TRBD2
clone size: -
V gene: TRBV5-6

CDR3 DNA: TGTGCCAGAAGCTCGGCGGGGTTCTCCTACGAGCAGTACTTC
CDR3 protein: CARSSAGFSYEQYF
J gene: TRBJ2-7
D gene: -
clone size: once
V gene: TRBV5-3

CDR3 DNA: TGTGCCAGCGCGACAGGGCAAGAGACCCAGTACTTC
CDR3 protein: CASATGQETQYF
J gene: TRBJ2-5
D gene: TRBD1
clone size: few
V gene: TRBV19

CDR3 DNA: TGCGCCAGCAGCTTGGCAAAGACAGGCGAGGACTATGGCTACACCTTC
CDR3 protein: CASSLAKTGEDYGYTF
J gene: TRBJ1-2
D gene: -
clone size: -
V gene: TRBV5-1

CDR3 DNA: TGCGCCAGCAGAGGCGGAAACACCGGGGAGCTGTTTTTT
CDR3 protein: CASRGGNTGELFF
J gene: TRBJ2-2
D gene: -
clone size: -
V gene: TRBV10-1

CDR3 DNA: TGCGCCAGCAGCCAAACACTATCTGGGACAGTCGCCTATGGCTACACCTTC
CDR3 protein: CASSQTLSGTVAYGYTF
J gene: TRBJ1-2
D gene: TRBD1
clone size: few
V gene: TRBV4-1

CDR3 DNA: TGTGCCAGCAGGGATAGACAAACAGGGGTCTATGGCTACACCTTC
CDR3 protein: CASRDRQTGVYGYTF
J gene: TRBJ1-2
D gene: TRBD1
clone size: few
V gene: TRBV6-1

CDR3 DNA: TGTGCCAGCAGCCTTCCCCGTGGGGGGGCAGATACGCAGTATTTT
CDR3 protein: CASSLPRGGADTQYF
J gene: TRBJ2-3
D gene: TRBD2
clone size: -
V gene: TRBV4-2

CDR3 DNA: TGCGCCAGCAGTGAGTCGGCGGGGGCAACAGATACGCAGTATTTT
CDR3 protein: CASSESAGATDTQYF
J gene: TRBJ2-3
D gene: -
clone size: -
V gene: TRBV10-1

CDR3 DNA: TGTGCCAGCAGCTTAACAGCTAGCACAGATACGCAGTATTTT
CDR3 protein: CASSLTASTDTQYF
J gene: TRBJ2-3
D gene: -
clone size: -
V gene: TRBV7-9

CDR3 DNA: TGCGCCAGCAGCTTCCAGGGGAGCTACGAGCAGTACTTC
CDR3 protein: CASSFQGSYEQYF
J gene: TRBJ2-7
D gene: -
clone size: -
V gene: TRBV5-1

CDR3 DNA: TGTGCCAGCAGCCAAGATGGGGGGAGATTCGATGAGCAGTTCTTC
CDR3 protein: CASSQDGGRFDEQFF
J gene: TRBJ2-1
D gene: -
clone size: -
V gene: TRBV4-2

CDR3 DNA: TGCGCCAGCAGTCCACAGGGGTCGGACAATCAGCCCCAGCATTTT
CDR3 protein: CASSPQGSDNQPQHF
J gene: TRBJ1-5
D gene: TRBD1
clone size: -
V gene: TRBV23-1

CDR3 DNA: TGTGCCAGCAACCCCGAGGGACAGGGTATAGAGACCCAGTACTTC
CDR3 protein: CASNPEGQGIETQYF
J gene: TRBJ2-5
D gene: TRBD1
clone size: once
V gene: TRBV28

CDR3 DNA: TGTGCCAGCAGCTTAACCGACAGGGGTACTGAAGCTTTCTTT
CDR3 protein: CASSLTDRGTEAFF
J gene: TRBJ1-1
D gene: TRBD1
clone size: -
V gene: TRBV7-3

CDR3 DNA: TGTGCCAGCAGTCCCCGGACAGGGGGAGGGTATGGCTACACCTTC
CDR3 protein: CASSPRTGGGYGYTF
J gene: TRBJ1-2
D gene: TRBD1
clone size: -
V gene: TRBV6-6

CDR3 DNA: TGCGCCAGCAGTCCCCTGGGACTAGCGGGAGACAGGCACCGCGAGCAGTACTTC
CDR3 protein: CASSPLGLAGDRHREQYF
J gene: TRBJ2-7
D gene: TRBD2
clone size: -
V gene: TRBV4-1

CDR3 DNA: TGTGCCAGCAGCCGCGGGGCACTAGGAATGCGGAGCGGGGAGCTGTTTTTT
CDR3 protein: CASSRGALGMRSGELFF
J gene: TRBJ2-2
D gene: -
clone size: -
V gene: TRBV5-4

CDR3 DNA: TGTGCCAGCAGCAAACGGTTTAGCGGCATCTGGCCCTACGAGCAGTACTTC
CDR3 protein: CASSKRFSGIWPYEQYF
J gene: TRBJ2-7
D gene: -
clone size: few
V gene: TRBV21-1

CDR3 DNA: TGTGCCAGCAGTTTATCCCGGACAGGGAAAACTGAAGCTTTCTTT
CDR3 protein: CASSLSRTGKTEAFF
J gene: TRBJ1-1
D gene: TRBD1
clone size: few
V gene: TRBV27

CDR3 DNA: TGTGCCAGCAGTCCCTCCGGGACAGGGAACTATGGCTACACCTTC
CDR3 protein: CASSPSGTGNYGYTF
J gene: TRBJ1-2
D gene: TRBD1
clone size: -
V gene: TRBV27

CDR3 DNA: TGTGCCAGTAGTGGACTAGCGGGAGGATCCTACGAGCAGTACTTC
CDR3 protein: CASSGLAGGSYEQYF
J gene: TRBJ2-7
D gene: TRBD2
clone size: -
V gene: TRBV19

CDR3 DNA: TGTGCCAGCAGCTTGGCCCGGGCTAGCGGGATGGCAGATACGCAGTATTTT
CDR3 protein: CASSLARASGMADTQYF
J gene: TRBJ2-3
D gene: TRBD2
clone size: -
V gene: TRBV5-5

CDR3 DNA: TGTGCCAGCAGTATAACGGACAGGGCGGGTGAAAAACTGTTTTTT
CDR3 protein: CASSITDRAGEKLFF
J gene: TRBJ1-4
D gene: TRBD1
clone size: -
V gene: TRBV6-6

CDR3 DNA: TGTGCCAGCAGCCTCCAAGGACAGGGATGGGTAGGGCAAGAGACCCAGTACTTC
CDR3 protein: CASSLQGQGWVGQETQYF
J gene: TRBJ2-5
D gene: TRBD1
clone size: once
V gene: TRBV7-9

CDR3 DNA: TGTGCCAGCAGCTTGGCCGGGACAGGGGATGAAAAACTGTTTTTT
CDR3 protein: CASSLAGTGDEKLFF
J gene: TRBJ1-4
D gene: TRBD1
clone size: -
V gene: TRBV5-4

CDR3 DNA: TGTGCCAGCAGCCCGACCGGGACTGAAGCTTTCTTT
CDR3 protein: CASSPTGTEAFF
J gene: TRBJ1-1
D gene: -
clone size: few
V gene: TRBV27